This T cell receptor (beta chain) appears in the sequencing data of a study of blood T cell repertoires in COVID-19. Study context: Collection of acute and convalescent COVID-19 samples took place in the United States, Italy and Spain. The analysed material was cDNA or gDNA that came from T cells, B-cell-depleted T cells, or PBMCs.

Authors' analysis steps: Cell counts per sample came from amplifying reference gene primers. Data came from immunoSEQ multiplex PCR; TCRdb stores just in-frame clones and leaves some out. V and J calls and clone size come straight from that table; D and trimming were deduced from the DNA. The sample includes around 80,000 clones, approximately 80% of them seen just once. The material sequenced was peripheral blood. The receptor comes from a man of 80 years or more with acute or convalescent COVID-19.

The CDR3 is CASRNPTSGVGDTQYF. DNA of the CDR3: TGTGCCAGCAGGAACCCGACTAGCGGGGTGGGAGATACGCAGTATTTT. The chain employs TRBV2 and TRBJ2-3; 11 bases align to TRBD2. CDR1 and CDR2 from the germline V gene are SNHLY and FYNNEI. V was clipped by 6 bases and J by 5 bases; unmatched bases: 10. CDR3 length: 16 residues.